A single sample gave rise to the 9 T cell receptor beta chains below, sequenced in a study of technical replicates of blood from several donors. Using immunoSEQ multiplex PCR, the repertoire was profiled, and TCRdb retains in-frame clones only, with some absent. Seen here are about 66,000 clones, 85% to 90% observed once, and the top ten hold approximately 4.5%. The source material was PBMCs. Receptor source: a human donor in good health. Some clones in this sample may be carry-over from other donors' samples.

The chain couples TRBV5-1 to TRBJ2-1; TRBD2 agrees at 11 bases. Germline trimming cut 6 bases from V and 5 bases from J; bases unmatched to any gene: 10. This CDR3 region has 16 residues. Germline CDR1 and CDR2: SGHRS and YFSETQ. The CDR3 protein is CASNYLAGGPDNEQFF. The CDR3 DNA is TGCGCCAGCAACTACTTAGCGGGAGGGCCCGACAATGAGCAGTTCTTC.

The CDR3 DNA reads as TGTGCCAGCAGTTTCAACCGGGACTACAATGAGCAGTTCTTC. Translation gives CASSFNRDYNEQFF. The chain uses TRBV27 and TRBJ2-1; tentative D call: TRBD2 (5 bases). Trimming left V 3 bases short and J 3 bases short, with 9 bases between. Germline CDR1 MNHEY, CDR2 SMNVEV (reference sequence). The CDR3 is 14 amino acids.

The chain joins TRBV7-9 to TRBJ2-7; 8 positions match TRBD2. The CDR3 contains 15 residues. The ends lost 3 bases at V and 2 bases at J; junction bases unmatched: 6. Germline values: CDR1 SEHNR, CDR2 FQNEAQ (reference sequence). CDR3: CASSFAAGGTYEQYF. The DNA for the CDR3 is TGTGCCAGCAGCTTTGCGGCGGGAGGAACCTACGAGCAGTACTTC.

The genes are TRBV6-5 and TRBJ1-5; 8 bases map to TRBD1. The CDR3 sequence is 14 residues long. Germline loops: CDR1 MNHEY, CDR2 SVGAGI. Trimming took 6 bases from V and 6 from J; bases not matched to a gene: 7. CDR3 amino acids: CASSIGQGAQPQHF. Here the CDR3 DNA reads TGTGCCAGCAGCATCGGACAGGGTGCTCAGCCCCAGCATTTT.

This clone showed up just once. The chain employs TRBV7-9 and TRBJ1-1; TRBD1 aligns across 7 bases. The V gene end was trimmed by 1 base and the J gene end by 5 bases; junction bases not matched to a gene: 7. Germline CDR1 and CDR2: SEHNR and FQNEAQ (reference sequence). The CDR3 has 15 residues. CDR3 DNA sequence: TGTGCCAGCAGCTTAGGAGAGGGGGCAGGAACTGAAGCTTTCTTT. The encoded protein is CASSLGEGAGTEAFF.

The chain links TRBV7-3 to TRBJ2-2, with a weak D call TRBD2 (6 bases). Trimming removed 4 bases at V and 6 bases at J, with 9 bases between. This CDR3 region has 13 residues. Germline V gene data show CDR1 as SGHTA and CDR2 as FQGTGA. CDR3 sequence reads: CASSSGLPGELFF. The CDR3 bases are TGTGCCAGCAGCTCAGGACTACCCGGGGAGCTGTTTTTT.

This clone appeared a few times. The chain links TRBV5-4 to TRBJ2-7, with 7 bases that match TRBD1. V lost 4 bases, J lost 3 bases, and 4 bases stayed unmatched. The CDR3 spans 13 residues. The V gene's germline CDR1 is SGHNT and CDR2 YYREEE (reference sequence). The CDR3 DNA follows: TGTGCCAGCAGCCATGACAGGGACTACGAGCAGTACTTC. Translating it yields CASSHDRDYEQYF.

The count of this clone is one. J is TRBJ2-3 and V is TRBV19; TRBD2 aligns across 11 bases. Germline V gene sequence: CDR1 LNHDA, CDR2 SQIVND (reference sequence). The CDR3 covers 16 residues. With V trimmed by 3 bases and J by 4 bases, 6 bases remained unmatched. The CDR3 nucleotides are TGTGCCAGTAGTATGACTAGCGGGAAGGAGGCAGATACGCAGTATTTT. Protein sequence: CASSMTSGKEADTQYF.

The rearrangement uses TRBV6-5 and TRBJ2-1, with D hard to call. Germline CDR1 and CDR2: MNHEY and SVGAGI. There are 14 residues in the CDR3. V gave up 0 bases and J gave up 6 bases, with 9 bases separating them. CDR3 loop: CASSYSSEPNEQFF. CDR3 nucleotides: TGTGCCAGCAGTTACTCGTCTGAGCCCAATGAGCAGTTCTTC.